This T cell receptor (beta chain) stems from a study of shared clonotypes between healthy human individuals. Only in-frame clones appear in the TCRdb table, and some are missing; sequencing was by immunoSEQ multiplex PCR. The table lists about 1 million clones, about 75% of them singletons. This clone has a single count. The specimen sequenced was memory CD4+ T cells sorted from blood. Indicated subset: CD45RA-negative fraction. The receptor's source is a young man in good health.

CDR3 amino acids: CASSLWEVKNIQYF. CDR3 in DNA: TGTGCCAGCAGCTTATGGGAGGTCAAAAACATTCAGTACTTC. This chain joins TRBV7-9 and TRBJ2-4; a possible D gene is TRBD2 (6 bases). In germline, CDR1 is SEHNR, CDR2 FQNEAQ (reference sequence). The CDR3 runs to 14 residues. Trimming stripped 2 bases from V and 3 bases from J, with 8 bases between.